Presented here are 30 T cell receptor beta chains from one specimen sequenced in a study of molecular identifiers for immune sequencing clone quantification. TCRdb independently ran MiXCR on the PCR reads; one entry per CDR3 protein. The top ten hold 9% to 10% of the sample, which has about 98,000 distinct CDR3 sequences, around 37% seen once. The specimen sequenced was naive CD8+ T cells from blood, with Jurkat cell RNA spiked in. Subset described: FACS-sorted CD8+CD4-CCR7+CD45RA+ naive T cells. Source of these receptors: a human donor in good health. Some libraries in this study had Jurkat cell RNA spiked in.

The chain uses TRBV28 and TRBJ1-5, with unresolved D. The V end was cut by 3 bases, the J end by 11 bases, with 20 bases between. The CDR3 is 15 residues long. The germline V gene encodes CDR1 MDHEN and CDR2 SYDVKM. CDR3 residues: CASSFGARHLVAQHF. CDR3 sequence (DNA): TGTGCCAGCAGTTTTGGTGCCCGACACTTGGTGGCCCAGCATTTT. Complete variable domain (other parts from reference TRBV28 and TRBJ1-5): DVKVTQSSRYLVKRTGEKVFLECVQDMDHENMFWYRQDPGLGLRLIYFSYDVKMKEKGDIPEGYSVSREKKERFSLILESASTNQTSMYLCASSFGARHLVAQHFGDGTRLSIL.

This clonotype has a handful of counts. The V and J genes are TRBV28 and TRBJ2-4; D is uncertain. The CDR3 spans 17 residues. Trimming took off 1 base at V and 0 bases at J, with 13 bases between the two ends. CDR1 is MDHEN, CDR2 SYDVKM, per germline. CDR3 DNA sequence: TGTGCCAGCAGTTTATTTTCAGTGAGACTAGCCAAAAACATTCAGTACTTC. Translation: CASSLFSVRLAKNIQYF.

This chain joins TRBV7-2 and TRBJ2-1; D not certain. Germline assignment: CDR1 SGHTA and CDR2 FQGNSA. V lost 0 bases to trimming and J lost 0 bases, with 9 bases between them. This CDR3 contains 16 residues. The CDR3 spells CASSLALSSSYNEQFF. CDR3 sequence (DNA): TGTGCCAGCAGCTTAGCCTTGTCATCCTCCTACAATGAGCAGTTCTTC. Full variable domain (outside the CDR3, taken from reference TRBV7-2 and TRBJ2-1): GAGVSQSPSNKVTEKGKDVELRCDPISGHTALYWYRQSLGQGLEFLIYFQGNSAPDKSGLPSDRFSAERTGGSVSTLTIQRTQQEDSAVYLCASSLALSSSYNEQFFGPGTRLTVL.

Concerning this clonotype: This may come from a read error, since a much larger clone is one base off. The DNA of the CDR3 is TGCGCCAGCAGCCAAGATTTAGGGGGTGAGCAGTTCTTC. Protein: CASSQDLGGEQFF. The V gene is TRBV4-3, the J gene TRBJ2-1; tentatively, D is TRBD1 (6 bases). Trimming took 0 bases from V and 9 from J, leaving 9 bases between them. The CDR3 has 13 residues. Germline V gives CDR1 LGHNA, CDR2 YSLEER.

This clonotype has only a few counts. At one end, the junction sequence differs from germline, possibly due to a read error. The DNA for the CDR3 is TGTGCCACTCTTCGCACCGGGGTGGGTGAGCAGCTCTTC. Translating gives CATLRTGVGEQLF. V and J are TRBV19 and TRBJ2-1; perhaps TRBD2 as D (5 bases). CDR3 size: 13 residues. Germline lookup yields CDR1 LNHDA and CDR2 SQIVND (reference sequence).

V gene TRBV20-1 combines with J gene TRBJ2-7; TRBD2 matches at 7 bases. Germline V CDR1 and CDR2: DFQATT, SNEGSKA (reference sequence). The CDR3 length is 13 residues. The V gene end was trimmed by 5 bases and the J gene end by 0 bases; junction bases not matched to a gene: 4. CDR3: CSAASGTSYEQYF. CDR3 in DNA: TGCAGTGCTGCTAGCGGAACCTCCTACGAGCAGTACTTC.

The table lists this clonotype with many counts. This chain uses TRBV9 with TRBJ2-1, with D unclear. The V end was cut by 6 bases, the J end by 6 bases, with 13 bases between. Germline V lookup: CDR1 SGDLS, CDR2 YYNGEE. This CDR3 contains 13 residues. The DNA of the CDR3 is TGTGCCAGCAACCCTGGGCCCATCAATGAGCAGTTCTTC. Its translation is CASNPGPINEQFF. The full variable domain, rest sourced from reference TRBV9 and TRBJ2-1, is DSGVTQTPKHLITATGQRVTLRCSPRSGDLSVYWYQQSLDQGLQFLIQYYNGEERAKGNILERFSAQQFPDLHSELNLSSLELGDSALYFCASNPGPINEQFFGPGTRLTVL.

This clonotype appeared many times. V usage is TRBV7-2 and J usage is TRBJ1-2; D is unresolved. Germline loops: CDR1 SGHTA, CDR2 FQGNSA. The germline V and J ends were trimmed by 1 base and 4 bases, with 13 bases remaining between them. The CDR3 runs 15 residues. The CDR3 DNA reads as TGTGCCAGCAGCTTAGAAGCAGTTACCGCCTATGGCTACACCTTC. Translating gives CASSLEAVTAYGYTF.

The chain employs TRBV5-6 and TRBJ2-5; D unclear. The CDR3 loop spans 15 amino acids. CDR1 SGHDT and CDR2 YYEEEE come from the germline V gene. Between the trimmed V and J ends, which lost 1 base and 2 bases, there was a span of 12 bases. In DNA form, the CDR3 reads TGTGCCAGCAGCTTGAGTAGGAGTGGGCAAGAGACCCAGTACTTC. Its protein product is CASSLSRSGQETQYF.

This chain connects TRBV6-2 or TRBV6-3 to TRBJ2-3; 9 bases align to TRBD1. The CDR3 contains 12 residues. In germline, CDR1 is MNHEY, CDR2 SVGEGT. Trimming removed 5 bases from V and 8 bases from J; junction bases left unmatched: 2. The CDR3 region is CASSRDRVTQYF. In nucleotides, the CDR3 is TGTGCCAGCAGTCGGGACAGGGTTACGCAGTATTTT.

Note on this clonotype: The germline gene is not matched at one end of the junction; a read error may be the cause. The chain joins TRBV6-6 to TRBJ1-3; D gene ambiguous. The CDR3 extends over 11 amino acids. The germline V gene has CDR1 MNHNY and CDR2 SVGAGI (reference sequence). For the CDR3, the DNA is TGTGCCAGCGGTGGCTTATACACCTTATATTTT. Its protein is CASGGLYTLYF.

This chain links TRBV12-3 or TRBV12-4 with TRBJ2-1; D is ambiguous. V lost 6 bases, J lost 12 bases, and 18 bases lay in between. The CDR3 is 13 amino acids. This CDR3 is CASRPLIPEGQFF. The DNA for the CDR3 is TGTGCCAGCAGGCCCCTTATACCAGAAGGGCAGTTCTTC.

This clonotype was detected a few times. The V and J genes are TRBV15 and TRBJ2-1; maybe TRBD2 (5 bases). This CDR3 has 15 amino acids. The V gene lost 1 base and the J gene lost 8 bases, with 15 bases spanning the gap. Per germline, CDR1 LNHNV and CDR2 YYDKDF (reference sequence). This CDR3 is CATSRGLARTDEQFF. The CDR3 region has the DNA TGTGCCACCAGCAGAGGGCTAGCTCGGACGGATGAGCAGTTCTTC.

Many counts were recorded for this clonotype. This chain links TRBV28 with TRBJ2-7; D is undetermined. Germline V lookup: CDR1 MDHEN, CDR2 SYDVKM. The length of the CDR3 is 13 residues. The V gene lost 2 bases and the J gene lost 2 bases, with 7 bases spanning the gap. The CDR3 DNA reads TGTGCCAGCAGTTTACTTGGTCCCTACGAGCAGTACTTC. It specifies CASSLLGPYEQYF.

The CDR3 spells CASSLKDGMELFF. CDR3 bases: TGTGCCAGCAGCTTAAAGGACGGAATGGAGCTGTTTTTT. The J gene is TRBJ2-2, the V gene TRBV7-8; no clear D gene. This CDR3 has 13 residues. V was clipped by 2 bases and J by 10 bases, with 11 bases between them. Germline CDR1 SGHVS, CDR2 FQNEAQ.

A word on this clonotype: This may arise from a read error, as a much more abundant clone is one base away. The rearrangement links TRBV9 to TRBJ2-3, with 11 nucleotides matching TRBD1. V was pared by 3 bases and J by 6 bases, with 9 bases of the junction left unmatched. The CDR3 length is 16 residues. In germline, CDR1 is SGDLS, CDR2 YYNGEE. The CDR3 loop reads CASSGPDRGRIDTQYF. The CDR3 DNA reads as TGTGCCAGCAGCGGACCGGACAGGGGGCGGATTGATACGCAGTATTTT.

This rearrangement joins TRBV7-9 to TRBJ2-1, with TRBD2 matching 8 bases. The CDR3 is 17 residues long. V lost 7 bases to trimming and J lost 1 base; unmatched junction nucleotides: 12. CDR1 SEHNR and CDR2 FQNEAQ come from the germline V gene (reference sequence). The CDR3 is CASIPGVAGLSYNEQFF. In nucleotides, the CDR3 is TGTGCCAGCATCCCCGGGGTAGCGGGACTTTCCTACAATGAGCAGTTCTTC.

Points on this clonotype: A junction end diverges from the germline sequence, so it may reflect a read error. The chain employs TRBV9 and TRBJ2-2, with TRBD2 matching 14 bases. The CDR3 is 18 amino acids. Germline V gene lookup returns CDR1 SGDLS and CDR2 YYNGEE. The CDR3 is CASSPGTSGRPNTGELLF. In DNA, the CDR3 is TGTGCCAGCAGCCCCGGGACTAGCGGGAGACCGAACACCGGGGAGCTGCTTTTT.

As for this clonotype: The CDR3 carries no conserved terminal phenylalanine or tryptophan, so it likely arises from a read error. The V and J genes are TRBV11-2 and TRBJ2-7; D might be TRBD1 (5 bases). Trimming took off 3 bases at V and 5 bases at J, with 14 bases between the two ends. Germline CDR1 is SGHAT and CDR2 is FQNNGV. The CDR3 consists of 14 residues. The CDR3 reads CASSFQDSPNEQYI. CDR3 DNA sequence: TGTGCCAGCAGCTTTCAAGACAGCCCTAACGAGCAGTACATC.

V is TRBV10-1 and J is TRBJ2-1, with D possibly being TRBD1 or TRBD2 (5 bases each). Germline V CDR1 and CDR2: WNHNN, SYGVQD (reference sequence). V lost 0 bases and J 3 bases, leaving 15 bases between the germline ends. This CDR3 is 17 amino acids long. The CDR3 protein is CASSESATEEGYNEQFF. DNA for the CDR3: TGCGCCAGCAGTGAGTCGGCGACAGAAGAGGGCTACAATGAGCAGTTCTTC.

The CDR3 coding sequence is TGTGCCAGCAGTGATCCGCAGGGCCCCCTCAATCAGCCCCAGCATTTT. Protein: CASSDPQGPLNQPQHF. The chain is built from TRBV25-1 and TRBJ1-5, with D possibly TRBD1 on 5 matching bases. The CDR3 covers 16 residues. Germline V gives CDR1 MGHDK, CDR2 SYGVNS. Trimming took off 3 bases at V and 3 bases at J, with 15 bases between the two ends.

This chain joins TRBV20-1 and TRBJ2-7; 10 bases fit TRBD2. V lost 5 bases, J lost 6 bases, and 19 bases stayed unmatched. The CDR3 runs 17 residues. Germline values: CDR1 DFQATT, CDR2 SNEGSKA (reference sequence). The CDR3 loop is CSAHLPFGSGGVFEQYF. The CDR3, as DNA: TGCAGTGCTCACCTCCCCTTCGGGAGCGGGGGGGTTTTCGAGCAGTACTTC.

With respect to this clonotype: A much larger clone lies a single base off, so this may be a read error. The CDR3 ends on some other residue instead of the conserved phenylalanine or tryptophan, so this is likely a read error. The chain employs TRBV5-1 and TRBJ2-1; 9 bases map to TRBD2. The trim removed 4 bases at V and 2 bases at J, leaving 7 bases unmatched. CDR1 and CDR2 from the germline V gene are SGHRS and YFSETQ. The CDR3 has 16 amino acids. The chain's CDR3 is CASSPGLAVTYNEQFY. CDR3 bases: TGCGCCAGCAGCCCGGGACTAGCAGTGACCTACAATGAGCAGTTCTAC.

This clonotype has a handful of counts. V and J are TRBV9 and TRBJ2-3; D might be TRBD2 (5 bases). Trimming removed 1 base at V and 5 bases at J, with 20 bases between. Germline V CDR1 and CDR2: SGDLS, YYNGEE. This CDR3 has 17 residues. CDR3 sequence (DNA): TGTGCCAGCAGCGTACCCGCCACCCCGAGGGATGGAGATACGCAGTATTTT. Translation: CASSVPATPRDGDTQYF.

Only a few counts were recorded for this clonotype. This sequence joins TRBV6-2 or TRBV6-3 and TRBJ2-7, with TRBD1 matching over 7 bases. From germline, CDR1 is MNHEY and CDR2 SVGEGT. This CDR3 is built from 16 residues. V trimming: 3 bases; J trimming: 4 bases; junction bases outside the gene matches: 12. The chain's CDR3 is CASSYSPGQLGYEQYF. The CDR3 coding sequence is TGTGCCAGCAGTTATTCTCCGGGACAGTTGGGGTACGAGCAGTACTTC.

This clonotype was seen ten or more times. The CDR3 reads CASSSTATRITDTQYF. Here the CDR3 DNA reads TGTGCCAGCAGTTCGACAGCCACGCGTATCACAGATACGCAGTATTTT. The chain links TRBV28 to TRBJ2-3; maybe TRBD1 (5 bases). Germline V lookup: CDR1 MDHEN, CDR2 SYDVKM. V lost 4 bases, J lost 2 bases, and 16 bases lay in between. This CDR3 has 16 amino acids.

The chain employs TRBV24-1 and TRBJ2-2, with a possible D match to TRBD1 (6 bases). V lost 4 bases to trimming and J lost 3 bases, with 23 bases between them. CDR1 and CDR2 from the germline V gene are KGHDR and SFDVKD. CDR3 length equals 19 residues. CDR3 in amino acids: CATSDLDRPGVPHTGELFF. The CDR3 DNA reads TGTGCCACCAGTGACCTAGACAGGCCCGGGGTCCCGCACACCGGGGAGCTGTTTTTT.

The V and J genes are TRBV9 and TRBJ2-7; D is tentatively TRBD1 or TRBD2 (5 bases each). V was cut by 1 base and J by 2 bases, with 13 bases left in between. Germline CDR1 is SGDLS and CDR2 is YYNGEE. The CDR3 has 15 residues. CDR3 bases: TGTGCCAGCAGCGTAACTCCGGGACCAGCCTACGAGCAGTACTTC. It encodes CASSVTPGPAYEQYF.

This clonotype was seen ten or more times. V gene TRBV12-3 or TRBV12-4 combines with J gene TRBJ2-3, with D tentatively TRBD2 (5 bases). V lost 7 bases and J 1 base, leaving 9 bases between the germline ends. The CDR3 has 13 residues. The CDR3 region is CASTGSGTDTQYF. The CDR3 bases are TGTGCCAGCACGGGTAGCGGCACAGATACGCAGTATTTT.

With regard to this clonotype: The CDR3 carries no conserved terminal phenylalanine or tryptophan, so it likely arises from a read error. The rearrangement links TRBV5-6 to TRBJ2-7, with D unresolved. The CDR3 runs 15 residues. Trimming stripped 0 bases from V and 3 bases from J, with 13 bases between. Germline V CDR1 and CDR2: SGHDT, YYEEEE. CDR3 region: CASSLGPTELYEQYL. CDR3 sequence (DNA): TGTGCCAGCAGCTTGGGCCCCACCGAACTCTACGAGCAGTACCTC.